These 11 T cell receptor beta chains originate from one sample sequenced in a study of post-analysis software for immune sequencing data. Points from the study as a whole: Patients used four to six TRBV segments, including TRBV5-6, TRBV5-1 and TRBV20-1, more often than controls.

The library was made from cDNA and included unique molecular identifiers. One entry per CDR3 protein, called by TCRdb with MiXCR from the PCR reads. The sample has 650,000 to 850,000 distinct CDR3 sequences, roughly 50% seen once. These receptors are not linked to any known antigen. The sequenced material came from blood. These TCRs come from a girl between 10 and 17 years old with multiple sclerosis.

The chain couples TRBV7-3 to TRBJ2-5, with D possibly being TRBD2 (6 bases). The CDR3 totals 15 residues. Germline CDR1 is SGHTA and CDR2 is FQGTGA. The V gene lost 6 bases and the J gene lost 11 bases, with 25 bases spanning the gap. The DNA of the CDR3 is TGTGCCAGCAGAGAACCTTGGGCTAGCGCCCCCAAGCAGTACTTC. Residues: CASREPWASAPKQYF.

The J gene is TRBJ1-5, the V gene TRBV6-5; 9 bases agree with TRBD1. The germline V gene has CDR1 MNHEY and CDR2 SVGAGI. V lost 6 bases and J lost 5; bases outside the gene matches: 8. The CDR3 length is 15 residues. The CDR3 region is CASRTRQGVDQPQHF. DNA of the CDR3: TGTGCCAGCAGAACAAGACAGGGGGTCGATCAGCCCCAGCATTTT.

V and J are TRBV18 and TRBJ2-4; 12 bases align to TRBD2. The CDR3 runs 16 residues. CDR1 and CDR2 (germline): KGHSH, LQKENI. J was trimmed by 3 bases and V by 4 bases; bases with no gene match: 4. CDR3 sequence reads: CASSLWTSGNKNIQYF. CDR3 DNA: TGTGCCAGCTCACTCTGGACTAGCGGGAACAAAAACATTCAGTACTTC.

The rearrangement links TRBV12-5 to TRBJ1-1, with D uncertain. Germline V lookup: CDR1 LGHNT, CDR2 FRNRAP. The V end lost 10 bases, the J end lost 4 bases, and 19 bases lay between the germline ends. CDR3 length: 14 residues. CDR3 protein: CATSLSPWATEAFF. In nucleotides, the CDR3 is TGTGCTACTTCTCTTTCCCCGTGGGCCACTGAAGCTTTCTTT.

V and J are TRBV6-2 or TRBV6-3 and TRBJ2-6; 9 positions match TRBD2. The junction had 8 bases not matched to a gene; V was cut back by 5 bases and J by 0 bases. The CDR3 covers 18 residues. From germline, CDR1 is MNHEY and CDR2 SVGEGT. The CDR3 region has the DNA TGTGCCAGCAGTACCTGGACTAGCGTCAGCTCTGGGGCCAACGTCCTGACTTTC. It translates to CASSTWTSVSSGANVLTF.

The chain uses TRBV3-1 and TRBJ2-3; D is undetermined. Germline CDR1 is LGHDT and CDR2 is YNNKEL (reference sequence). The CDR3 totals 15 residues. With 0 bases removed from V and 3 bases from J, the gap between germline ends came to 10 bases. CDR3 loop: CASSQEGLLTDTQYF. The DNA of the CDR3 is TGTGCCAGCAGCCAAGAAGGGTTATTGACAGATACGCAGTATTTT.

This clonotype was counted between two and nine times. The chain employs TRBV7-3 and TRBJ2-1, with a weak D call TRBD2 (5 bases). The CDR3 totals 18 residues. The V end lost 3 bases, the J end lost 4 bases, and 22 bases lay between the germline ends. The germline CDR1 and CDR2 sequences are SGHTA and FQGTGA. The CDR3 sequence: CASSFEAALSGRYNEQFF. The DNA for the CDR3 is TGTGCCAGCAGCTTTGAGGCGGCCTTGAGCGGCAGATACAATGAGCAGTTCTTC.

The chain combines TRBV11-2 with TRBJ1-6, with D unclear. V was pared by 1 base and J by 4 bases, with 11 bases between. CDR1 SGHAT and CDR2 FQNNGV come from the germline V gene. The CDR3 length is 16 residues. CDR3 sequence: CASSLGWAGYNSPLHF. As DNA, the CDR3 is TGTGCCAGCAGCTTAGGTTGGGCGGGATATAATTCACCCCTCCACTTT.

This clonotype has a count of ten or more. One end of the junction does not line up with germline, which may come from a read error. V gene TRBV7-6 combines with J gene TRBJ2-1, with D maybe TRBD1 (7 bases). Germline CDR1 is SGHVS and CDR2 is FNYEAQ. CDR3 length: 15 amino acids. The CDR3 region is CASSLGGGAYNEQFF. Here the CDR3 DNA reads TGTGCCAGCAGTTTAGGGGGCGGGGCCTACAATGAGCAGTTCTTC. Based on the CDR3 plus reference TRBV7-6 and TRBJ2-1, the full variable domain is GAGVSQSPRYKVTKRGQDVALRCDPISGHVSLYWYRQALGQGPEFLTYFNYEAQQDKSGLPNDRFSAERPEGSISTLTIQRTEQRDSAMYRCASSLGGGAYNEQFFGPGTRLTVL.

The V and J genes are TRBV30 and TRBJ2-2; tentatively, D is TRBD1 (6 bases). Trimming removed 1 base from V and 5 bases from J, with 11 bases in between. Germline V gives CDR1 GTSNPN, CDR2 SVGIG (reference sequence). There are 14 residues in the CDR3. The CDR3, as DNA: TGTGCCTGGAGTGCAGGGGTTTGGACCGGGGAGCTGTTTTTT. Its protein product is CAWSAGVWTGELFF.

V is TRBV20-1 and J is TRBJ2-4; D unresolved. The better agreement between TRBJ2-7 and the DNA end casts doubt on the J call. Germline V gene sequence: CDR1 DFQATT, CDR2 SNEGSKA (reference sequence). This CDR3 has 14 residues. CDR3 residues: CSARDGHRAHEQYF. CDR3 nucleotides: TGCAGTGCTAGAGATGGGCATAGGGCCCACGAGCAGTACTTC.